Listed below are T cell receptor beta chains from one sample, sequenced in a study of cytomegalovirus exposure and HLA in healthy donors. The assay was immunoSEQ multiplex PCR, and TCRdb's table has in-frame clones only and misses some. The sample gives roughly 280,000 clones, approximately 86% of which show up once; over 0.95% is in the top ten. Sequenced: PBMCs. The receptor source for this set is a woman aged 18-30 years in good health and CMV-seronegative. The CDR3 runs from the conserved cysteine through the conserved F or W. The D gene is left open where the match is weak.

d_gene: .; len: 13; j_gene: TRBJ1-1; v_gene: TRBV29-1; CDR3nt: TGCAGCGTCGAGTGGACAGTCAACACTGAAGCTTTCTTT; CDR3aa: CSVEWTVNTEAFF
d_gene: TRBD1; len: 14; j_gene: TRBJ1-4; v_gene: TRBV5-1; CDR3nt: TGCGCCAGCAGCCAGGGACAGCCCAGTGAAAAACTGTTTTTT; CDR3aa: CASSQGQPSEKLFF
d_gene: .; len: 14; j_gene: TRBJ1-1; v_gene: TRBV28; CDR3nt: TGTGCCAGCAGTTTAGGGCAGAGGAACACTGAAGCTTTCTTT; CDR3aa: CASSLGQRNTEAFF
d_gene: .; len: 13; j_gene: TRBJ2-3; v_gene: TRBV6-1; CDR3nt: TGTGCCAGCAGTGATACAGTGGCAGATACGCAGTATTTT; CDR3aa: CASSDTVADTQYF
d_gene: TRBD2; len: 15; j_gene: TRBJ2-7; v_gene: TRBV18; CDR3nt: TGTGCCAGCTCACCACCTGGCGGGGGGGCCGGAGAGCAGTACTTC; CDR3aa: CASSPPGGGAGEQYF
d_gene: TRBD2; len: 16; j_gene: TRBJ2-1; v_gene: TRBV6-4; CDR3nt: TGTGCCAGCAGCCCGACTAGCGGTGGGGGGTCCAATGAGCAGTTCTTC; CDR3aa: CASSPTSGGGSNEQFF
d_gene: .; len: 15; j_gene: TRBJ2-7; v_gene: TRBV11-2; CDR3nt: TGTGCCAGCAGCTTAGCAGGGCCTTCTACCTACGAGCAGTACTTC; CDR3aa: CASSLAGPSTYEQYF
d_gene: TRBD2; len: 16; j_gene: TRBJ2-7; v_gene: TRBV6-5; CDR3nt: TGTGCCAGCAGTTCCCCCCTGCGGGGGGTTCGGGTCGAGCAGTACTTC; CDR3aa: CASSSPLRGVRVEQYF
d_gene: .; len: 14; j_gene: TRBJ1-2; v_gene: TRBV29-1; CDR3nt: TGCAGCGTGCCGGACAGAAACTGGGGCTATGGCTACACCTTC; CDR3aa: CSVPDRNWGYGYTF
d_gene: .; len: 14; j_gene: TRBJ2-7; v_gene: TRBV28; CDR3nt: TGTGCCAGCAGTTTTGGGGGGAGATCCTACGAGCAGTACTTC; CDR3aa: CASSFGGRSYEQYF
d_gene: TRBD1; len: 19; j_gene: TRBJ1-1; v_gene: TRBV10-2; CDR3nt: TGCGCCAGCAGTTTTTATCCTCCGGGACAGGGGGGAACCAACACTGAAGCTTTCTTT; CDR3aa: CASSFYPPGQGGTNTEAFF
d_gene: .; len: 14; j_gene: TRBJ1-6; v_gene: TRBV30; CDR3nt: TGTGCCTGGAGTGACCGACAGTTTAATTCACCCCTCCACTTT; CDR3aa: CAWSDRQFNSPLHF
d_gene: .; len: 10; j_gene: TRBJ1-2; v_gene: TRBV20-1; CDR3nt: TGCAGTGCTTCCAGCTATGGCTACACCTTC; CDR3aa: CSASSYGYTF
d_gene: .; len: 15; j_gene: TRBJ1-2; v_gene: TRBV18; CDR3nt: TGTGCCAGCTCAATAGCGAGGGAGGGGAACTATGGCTACACCTTC; CDR3aa: CASSIAREGNYGYTF
d_gene: TRBD1; len: 15; j_gene: TRBJ1-2; v_gene: TRBV7-4; CDR3nt: TGTGCCAGCAACTCTGGACAGGGCGCCAACTATGGCTACACCTTC; CDR3aa: CASNSGQGANYGYTF
d_gene: .; len: 14; j_gene: TRBJ1-1; v_gene: TRBV7-2; CDR3nt: TGTGCCAGCAGCCAGACAGGTCTAAACACTGAAGCTTTCTTT; CDR3aa: CASSQTGLNTEAFF
d_gene: .; len: 14; j_gene: TRBJ2-5; v_gene: TRBV11-1; CDR3nt: TGTGCCAGCAGCTTAGTGTCGGGGATGCGGGCCCAGTACTTC; CDR3aa: CASSLVSGMRAQYF
d_gene: TRBD2; len: 17; j_gene: TRBJ2-1; v_gene: TRBV4-1; CDR3nt: TGCGCCAGCAGCCAATGGGATAGCGGGGGGGAGTACAATGAGCAGTTCTTC; CDR3aa: CASSQWDSGGEYNEQFF
d_gene: .; len: 12; j_gene: TRBJ2-5; v_gene: TRBV2; CDR3nt: TGTGCCAGCAGGATGGCCAAAGAGACCCAGTACTTC; CDR3aa: CASRMAKETQYF
d_gene: TRBD1; len: 16; j_gene: TRBJ2-7; v_gene: TRBV27; CDR3nt: TGTGCCAGCAGTTACGGGACAGGGAGAAGCTCCTACGAGCAGTACTTC; CDR3aa: CASSYGTGRSSYEQYF
d_gene: TRBD2; len: 16; j_gene: TRBJ2-7; v_gene: TRBV9; CDR3nt: TGTGCCAGCAGCGTAGTTTCGGGAGGGCCCGTCAACGAGCAGTACTTC; CDR3aa: CASSVVSGGPVNEQYF
d_gene: TRBD2; len: 16; j_gene: TRBJ2-1; v_gene: TRBV15; CDR3nt: TGTGCCACCAGCGGATACGCGGGAGGGCAGGACAATGAGCAGTTCTTC; CDR3aa: CATSGYAGGQDNEQFF
d_gene: TRBD1; len: 13; j_gene: TRBJ1-2; v_gene: TRBV4-1; CDR3nt: TGCGCCAGCAGCCAGCCGGACAGGGCTGGCTACACCTTC; CDR3aa: CASSQPDRAGYTF
d_gene: .; len: 14; j_gene: TRBJ1-1; v_gene: TRBV6-5; CDR3nt: TGTGCCAGCACCACTCCCGCCTCGGGCACTGAAGCTTTCTTT; CDR3aa: CASTTPASGTEAFF
d_gene: TRBD1; len: 15; j_gene: TRBJ2-4; v_gene: TRBV5-1; CDR3nt: TGCGCCAGCAGACAGGGGCCTCTAGCCAAAAACATTCAGTACTTC; CDR3aa: CASRQGPLAKNIQYF
d_gene: .; len: 14; j_gene: TRBJ2-7; v_gene: TRBV5-5; CDR3nt: TGTGCCAGCAGCTTGGCGCGGAGCTCCTACGAGCAGTACTTC; CDR3aa: CASSLARSSYEQYF
d_gene: TRBD2; len: 15; j_gene: TRBJ2-1; v_gene: TRBV7-2; CDR3nt: TGTGCCAGCAGCCCGGGACTAGCGGAAAGTAATGAGCAGTTCTTC; CDR3aa: CASSPGLAESNEQFF